A single sample is the source of the 28 T cell receptor beta chains below, sequenced in a study of cytomegalovirus exposure and HLA in healthy donors (dated by TCRdb to about 2017). The library was produced with the immunoSEQ multiplex PCR assay. Entries here come from immuneACCESS through TCRdb and include only in-frame sequences with V and J called. Some clones fail to appear in such tables; in the studies checked, an unresolved V gene covers under half of the shortfall, and the cause of the remainder is unknown. Here the sample has 65,000 to 95,000 clones; roughly 93% occur a single time. The ten largest clones capture 3% to 4.5% of the sample. What was sequenced was PBMCs. The receptor source for this set is a woman in her twenties or thirties in good health and CMV-seronegative.

This clone was found once. The chain uses TRBV2 and TRBJ2-1; 7 bases are shared with TRBD2. V lost 7 bases, J lost 9 bases, and 9 bases stayed unmatched. Germline values: CDR1 SNHLY, CDR2 FYNNEI. The CDR3 is 13 residues long. In DNA, the CDR3 is TGTGCCAGCATGGCGGGAGTAGGCGGTGAGCAGTTCTTC. This codes for CASMAGVGGEQFF.

The J gene is TRBJ1-4, the V gene TRBV5-1; TRBD1 might be the D (6 bases). The V end was cut by 4 bases, the J end by 5 bases, with 9 bases between. The germline gives CDR1 SGHRS, CDR2 YFSETQ. The CDR3 has 13 residues. CDR3: CASSRGQNEKLFF. The CDR3 coding sequence is TGCGCCAGCAGCCGCGGACAGAATGAAAAACTGTTTTTT.

This chain links TRBV2 with TRBJ2-1; 11 positions agree with TRBD1. The germline gives CDR1 SNHLY, CDR2 FYNNEI. This CDR3 is 15 amino acids long. V lost 6 bases, J lost 4 bases, and 5 bases stayed unmatched. In DNA, the CDR3 is TGTGCCAGCAGGGGGACAGGGGGAGAGTACAATGAGCAGTTCTTC. As protein: CASRGTGGEYNEQFF.

The chain carries TRBV7-6 and TRBJ1-3, with TRBD1 as a possible D gene (6 bases). The CDR3 contains 18 residues. The germline V gene encodes CDR1 SGHVS and CDR2 FNYEAQ. V was cut by 5 bases and J by 0 bases, with 20 bases left in between. CDR3 protein: CASSNLVSQGSSGNTIYF. The CDR3 bases are TGTGCCAGCAGCAACCTCGTTAGTCAGGGGAGCTCTGGAAACACCATATATTTT.

The chain combines TRBV28 with TRBJ1-2, with 7 bases that match TRBD1. The CDR3 is 13 residues long. The V gene end was trimmed by 8 bases and the J gene end by 4 bases; junction bases not matched to a gene: 7. Germline-derived CDR1 and CDR2 are MDHEN and SYDVKM. This CDR3 reads CASATGIGYGYTF. Here the CDR3 DNA reads TGTGCCAGCGCGACAGGGATCGGCTATGGCTACACCTTC.

The chain links TRBV25-1 to TRBJ2-3; 8 nucleotides match TRBD1. The CDR3 has 18 amino acids. Germline V gives CDR1 MGHDK, CDR2 SYGVNS. Trimming cost V 8 bases and J 3 bases; bases outside gene matches: 19. CDR3 coding DNA: TGTGCCAGCTCGAAGGTCCTAGGACAGGGCCTTGGGACAGATACGCAGTATTTT. It translates to CASSKVLGQGLGTDTQYF.

V and J are TRBV25-1 and TRBJ1-5; tentatively, D is TRBD1 (5 bases). V dropped 8 bases and J dropped 5 bases, with 13 bases sitting between them. CDR1 is MGHDK, CDR2 SYGVNS, per germline. CDR3 size: 13 residues. This CDR3 reads CASSGQGDQPQHF. The CDR3 DNA sequence: TGTGCCAGCTCTGGGCAGGGCGATCAGCCCCAGCATTTT.

In this sample, this clone turned up a few times. The chain joins TRBV5-1 to TRBJ1-1, with a tentative D call TRBD1 (5 bases). The CDR3 runs 14 residues. Germline V lookup: CDR1 SGHRS, CDR2 YFSETQ. V was pared by 4 bases and J by 0 bases, with 10 bases between. The CDR3 DNA reads TGCGCCAGCAGCAGGGGATCTATGAACACTGAAGCTTTCTTT. Translated, it gives CASSRGSMNTEAFF.

This chain connects TRBV19 to TRBJ2-3; D may be TRBD1 (7 bases). This CDR3 region has 13 residues. Trimming removed 7 bases at V and 8 bases at J, with 16 bases between. Germline V gene sequence: CDR1 LNHDA, CDR2 SQIVND (reference sequence). The CDR3 sequence: CASTGYQGGTQYF. CDR3 nucleotide sequence: TGTGCCAGTACCGGGTATCAGGGGGGTACGCAGTATTTT.

This clone was observed once. The rearrangement joins TRBV6-5 to TRBJ1-2; no firm D call. Germline CDR1 is MNHEY and CDR2 is SVGAGI. The CDR3 spans 14 residues. The V gene lost 0 bases and the J gene lost 6 bases, with 11 bases spanning the gap. The CDR3 loop is CASSYSERGNGYTF. For the CDR3, the DNA is TGTGCCAGCAGTTACTCCGAGCGAGGGAATGGCTACACCTTC.

V is TRBV19 and J is TRBJ2-1; 11 positions match TRBD2. The CDR3 is made up of 15 amino acids. Germline lookup yields CDR1 LNHDA and CDR2 SQIVND (reference sequence). Unmatched junction bases numbered 2, after V lost 4 bases and J lost 3 bases. The CDR3 nucleotides are TGTGCCAGTAGTAAAGGACTAGCGGGCTACAATGAGCAGTTCTTC. Translating it yields CASSKGLAGYNEQFF.

The CDR3 bases are TGCGCCAGCAGCACGGACAGGGTTGAGGGCACTGAAGCTTTCTTT. This encodes CASSTDRVEGTEAFF. V gene TRBV5-1 combines with J gene TRBJ1-1, with TRBD1 matching over 8 bases. The junction had 9 bases not matched to a gene; V was cut back by 4 bases and J by 4 bases. The CDR3 has 15 amino acids. Germline V gene lookup returns CDR1 SGHRS and CDR2 YFSETQ.

V is TRBV6-5 and J is TRBJ1-2; a possible D gene is TRBD1 (6 bases). The CDR3 contains 14 residues. Trimming shortened V by 5 bases and J by 3 bases, and 13 bases separated the two germline ends. Germline CDR1 MNHEY, CDR2 SVGAGI. CDR3 amino acids: CASSNRDPYYGYTF. The CDR3, as DNA: TGTGCCAGCAGTAACAGGGATCCCTACTATGGCTACACCTTC.

This sequence joins TRBV7-6 and TRBJ1-5, with a weak D call TRBD1 (5 bases). The CDR3 consists of 15 residues. The germline V and J ends were trimmed by 5 bases and 4 bases, with 15 bases remaining between them. Germline assignment: CDR1 SGHVS and CDR2 FNYEAQ. The CDR3 DNA reads as TGTGCCAGCAGCCAGGGCGGGGCAGCGAATCAGCCCCAGCATTTT. This codes for CASSQGGAANQPQHF. Using reference TRBV7-6 and TRBJ1-5 for the parts outside the CDR3, the full variable domain is GAGVSQSPRYKVTKRGQDVALRCDPISGHVSLYWYRQALGQGPEFLTYFNYEAQQDKSGLPNDRFSAERPEGSISTLTIQRTEQRDSAMYRCASSQGGAANQPQHFGDGTRLSIL.

This clone has a single count. The chain employs TRBV25-1 and TRBJ2-2; 14 nucleotides agree with TRBD2. This CDR3 is 17 amino acids long. Trimming removed 5 bases from V and 5 bases from J; junction bases left unmatched: 7. Germline V gene data show CDR1 as MGHDK and CDR2 as SYGVNS. CDR3 sequence reads: CASSRLAGGPGTGELFF. The CDR3 DNA reads TGTGCCAGCAGTCGACTAGCGGGGGGGCCGGGTACCGGGGAGCTGTTTTTT.

The rearrangement joins TRBV2 to TRBJ1-1, with D unclear. CDR1 is SNHLY and CDR2 is FYNNEI in the germline V gene. The V end lost 8 bases, the J end lost 4 bases, and 23 bases lay between the germline ends. This CDR3 is 16 amino acids long. The CDR3 DNA sequence: TGTGCCAGCCTCAGACCGAACCCCGGCGGGAGCACTGAAGCTTTCTTT. Its translation is CASLRPNPGGSTEAFF.

The chain has TRBV7-2 and TRBJ2-7; 8 bases match TRBD1. The CDR3 totals 15 residues. The germline gives CDR1 SGHTA, CDR2 FQGNSA. Trimming cost V 0 bases and J 2 bases; bases outside gene matches: 3. In DNA form, the CDR3 reads TGTGCCAGCAGCTTAGCCTCGGGACAGGCCTACGAGCAGTACTTC. The encoded protein is CASSLASGQAYEQYF.

The rearrangement joins TRBV6-1 to TRBJ1-1, with D perhaps matching TRBD1 (5 bases). CDR1 is MNHNS, CDR2 SASEGT, per germline. The germline V and J ends were trimmed by 3 bases and 3 bases, with 8 bases remaining between them. The CDR3 spans 13 residues. CDR3 nucleotides: TGTGCCAGCAGTGAGTCGGGGGACACTGAAGCTTTCTTT. Its translation: CASSESGDTEAFF.

This chain links TRBV28 with TRBJ1-2, with 7 bases lining up with TRBD1. The CDR3 contains 15 residues. Germline V gene sequence: CDR1 MDHEN, CDR2 SYDVKM. The V and J ends lost 1 base and 8 bases, in that order; junction bases with no gene match: 10. The CDR3: CASSLFSTGKDGYTF. CDR3 DNA: TGTGCCAGCAGTTTATTCTCGACAGGGAAAGACGGCTACACCTTC.

This chain links TRBV27 with TRBJ1-2, with TRBD1 matching over 8 bases. With 7 bases clipped from V and 0 bases from J, the junction kept 7 bases outside the gene matches. Germline-derived CDR1 and CDR2 are MNHEY and SMNVEV (reference sequence). The CDR3 contains 15 residues. CDR3 amino acids: CASMAGGKSNYGYTF. As DNA, the CDR3 is TGTGCCAGCATGGCAGGGGGCAAATCTAACTATGGCTACACCTTC.

V usage is TRBV7-2 and J usage is TRBJ2-7; D is uncertain. The length of the CDR3 is 15 residues. Germline CDR1 SGHTA, CDR2 FQGNSA. V was shortened by 3 bases and J by 2 bases, with 14 bases between the two germline ends. Here the CDR3 DNA reads TGTGCCAGCAGCTTCCCGAGGCAGTGGCCCTACGAGCAGTACTTC. Protein: CASSFPRQWPYEQYF.

The chain uses TRBV4-2 and TRBJ2-6, with 12 positions matching TRBD2. CDR3 length equals 20 residues. Germline CDR1 LGHNA, CDR2 YNFKEQ. Trimming took 4 bases from V and 3 from J; bases not matched to a gene: 13. CDR3 region: CASSLSSLAGGPGGANVLTF. The CDR3 coding sequence is TGTGCCAGCAGCCTCTCGAGTCTAGCGGGAGGGCCGGGTGGGGCCAACGTCCTGACTTTC.

CDR3 coding DNA: TGTGCCAGCAGCTTGCGGGGTGGTGGGGCCAACGTCCTGACTTTC. This sequence encodes CASSLRGGGANVLTF. The chain couples TRBV5-4 to TRBJ2-6, with D tentatively TRBD2 (5 bases). The CDR3 length is 15 residues. Germline values: CDR1 SGHNT, CDR2 YYREEE (reference sequence). Trimming pared 1 base from V and 3 bases from J, leaving 8 bases between. The full variable domain, completed using reference TRBV5-4 and TRBJ2-6, is ETGVTQSPTHLIKTRGQQVTLRCSSQSGHNTVSWYQQALGQGPQFIFQYYREEENGRGNFPPRFSGLQFPNYSSELNVNALELDDSALYLCASSLRGGGANVLTFGAGSRLTVL.

V and J are TRBV4-2 and TRBJ2-1, with D possibly TRBD2 on 5 matching bases. V was cut by 3 bases and J by 9 bases, with 15 bases left in between. CDR1 is LGHNA, CDR2 YNFKEQ, per germline. The CDR3 is 14 amino acids. Here the CDR3 reads CASSQFTRVTEQFF. The CDR3 DNA reads as TGTGCCAGCAGCCAGTTTACGCGGGTCACTGAGCAGTTCTTC.

This CDR3 is CASSYGVRSSYEQYF. The CDR3, as DNA: TGTGCCAGCAGTTACGGAGTTAGGAGCTCCTACGAGCAGTACTTC. This sequence joins TRBV28 and TRBJ2-7; the D is unclear. V lost 4 bases and J 0 bases, leaving 13 bases between the germline ends. From germline, CDR1 is MDHEN and CDR2 SYDVKM. The CDR3 length is 15 residues.

V is TRBV27 and J is TRBJ2-5; D might be TRBD1 (6 bases). The V end was cut by 6 bases, the J end by 4 bases, with 15 bases between. CDR3 length: 14 amino acids. Looked up from germline, CDR1 is MNHEY and CDR2 is SMNVEV (reference sequence). The CDR3 sequence: CASRPTGQRETQYF. The CDR3 DNA sequence: TGTGCCAGCAGGCCAACGGGACAACGAGAGACCCAGTACTTC.

This sequence joins TRBV11-3 and TRBJ2-2; 8 bases fit TRBD2. V lost 1 base, J lost 7 bases, and 2 bases stayed unmatched. CDR1 and CDR2 (germline): SGHNT, YENEEA. This CDR3 spans 14 amino acids. The CDR3 region is CASSLGGRSGELFF. CDR3 DNA: TGTGCCAGCAGCTTAGGCGGGAGGAGCGGGGAGCTGTTTTTT.

The gene calls are TRBV28 and TRBJ2-7, with TRBD1 identical over 9 bases. The CDR3 is made up of 16 amino acids. The V gene's germline CDR1 is MDHEN and CDR2 SYDVKM. After removal of 2 bases from V and 0 bases from J, the junction contained 5 bases not matched to a gene. The CDR3 region is CASSLISGQGSYEQYF. CDR3 in DNA: TGTGCCAGCAGTTTAATTTCGGGACAGGGCTCCTACGAGCAGTACTTC. Looking up the rest from reference TRBV28 and TRBJ2-7 gives the full variable domain: DVKVTQSSRYLVKRTGEKVFLECVQDMDHENMFWYRQDPGLGLRLIYFSYDVKMKEKGDIPEGYSVSREKKERFSLILESASTNQTSMYLCASSLISGQGSYEQYFGPGTRLTVT.